This is a list of T cell receptor beta chains from one sample in a study of blood T cell repertoires in COVID-19. Libraries were prepared by immunoSEQ multiplex PCR; TCRdb keeps only in-frame clonotypes and omits some of them. This sample carries fewer than 200,000 clones, around four fifths of them seen once, and the ten largest clones take 3.5% to 5%. Sequenced: PBMCs or T cells enriched from blood (not recorded which). The receptor source for this set is a woman aged 45 to 65 who had recovered from COVID-19. Each CDR3 is given with its conserved first and last residue. D genes are given only for firm matches. Size tells how often a clone was seen (once, few, many) or the class of an expanded clone, and some rows leave it out.

v_call: TRBV30
clone_size: NA
j_call: TRBJ1-6
d_call: NA
cdr3_aa: CAWSIPLYNSPLHF
cdr3_nt: TGTGCCTGGAGTATTCCACTTTATAATTCACCCCTCCACTTT

v_call: TRBV14
clone_size: NA
j_call: TRBJ1-3
d_call: NA
cdr3_aa: CASSPLPGAGSGNTIYF
cdr3_nt: TGTGCCAGCAGCCCGCTCCCCGGAGCGGGGTCTGGAAACACCATATATTTT

v_call: TRBV6-6
clone_size: NA
j_call: TRBJ1-1
d_call: NA
cdr3_aa: CASSEEFGRNTEAFF
cdr3_nt: TGTGCCAGCAGTGAGGAATTTGGCCGGAACACTGAAGCTTTCTTT

v_call: TRBV2
clone_size: NA
j_call: TRBJ1-2
d_call: NA
cdr3_aa: CASSEYSSYGYTF
cdr3_nt: TGTGCCAGCAGTGAATACAGCTCCTATGGCTACACCTTC

v_call: TRBV7-8
clone_size: NA
j_call: TRBJ1-1
d_call: NA
cdr3_aa: CASSLLLSDTEAFF
cdr3_nt: TGTGCCAGCAGCTTACTATTATCCGACACTGAAGCTTTCTTT

v_call: TRBV6-2/TRBV6-3
clone_size: NA
j_call: TRBJ2-1
d_call: TRBD2
cdr3_aa: CASSLAVYNEQFF
cdr3_nt: TGTGCCAGCAGTCTAGCGGTGTACAATGAGCAGTTCTTC

v_call: TRBV18
clone_size: NA
j_call: TRBJ1-5
d_call: TRBD1
cdr3_aa: CASSPRGQGNQPQHF
cdr3_nt: TGTGCCAGCTCCCCCCGAGGACAGGGAAATCAGCCCCAGCATTTT

v_call: TRBV30
clone_size: NA
j_call: TRBJ2-1
d_call: TRBD2
cdr3_aa: CAWTGTRYDEQFF
cdr3_nt: TGTGCCTGGACCGGGACTAGATACGATGAGCAGTTCTTC

v_call: TRBV2
clone_size: NA
j_call: TRBJ1-5
d_call: NA
cdr3_aa: CASGGALGPQHF
cdr3_nt: TGTGCCAGCGGGGGGGCCCTGGGGCCCCAGCATTTT

v_call: TRBV7-8
clone_size: NA
j_call: TRBJ2-3
d_call: TRBD2
cdr3_aa: CASTSGGATDTQYF
cdr3_nt: TGTGCCTCAACTAGCGGGGGGGCCACAGATACGCAGTATTTT

v_call: TRBV6-2/TRBV6-3
clone_size: NA
j_call: TRBJ2-4
d_call: TRBD2
cdr3_aa: CASSYAGGPVIQYF
cdr3_nt: TGTGCCAGCAGTTACGCGGGAGGGCCTGTCATTCAGTACTTC

v_call: TRBV28
clone_size: NA
j_call: TRBJ1-2
d_call: TRBD1
cdr3_aa: CASRLGQAVEGYTF
cdr3_nt: TGTGCCAGCAGACTGGGACAGGCGGTTGAGGGCTACACCTTC

v_call: TRBV7-2
clone_size: NA
j_call: TRBJ1-2
d_call: NA
cdr3_aa: CASSFGSYGYTF
cdr3_nt: TGTGCCAGCAGCTTCGGGAGCTATGGCTACACCTTC

v_call: TRBV25-1
clone_size: NA
j_call: TRBJ2-2
d_call: NA
cdr3_aa: CASMDEAGELFF
cdr3_nt: TGTGCCAGCATGGATGAGGCCGGGGAGCTGTTTTTT

v_call: TRBV27
clone_size: NA
j_call: TRBJ1-6
d_call: NA
cdr3_aa: CASSFFDSGNSPLHF
cdr3_nt: TGTGCCAGCAGTTTTTTCGACAGTGGCAATTCACCCCTCCACTTT

v_call: TRBV5-1
clone_size: NA
j_call: TRBJ1-1
d_call: NA
cdr3_aa: CASSLELMNTEAFF
cdr3_nt: TGCGCCAGCAGCTTGGAACTAATGAACACTGAAGCTTTCTTT

v_call: TRBV6-6
clone_size: NA
j_call: TRBJ2-3
d_call: TRBD1
cdr3_aa: CASSLQGKGTDTQYF
cdr3_nt: TGTGCCAGCAGCTTACAGGGGAAGGGGACAGATACGCAGTATTTT

v_call: TRBV9
clone_size: NA
j_call: TRBJ2-1
d_call: NA
cdr3_aa: CASSVDLQGGDEQFF
cdr3_nt: TGTGCCAGCAGCGTAGACCTGCAGGGAGGCGATGAGCAGTTCTTC

v_call: TRBV2
clone_size: NA
j_call: TRBJ1-3
d_call: NA
cdr3_aa: CASKGAGNTIYF
cdr3_nt: TGTGCCAGCAAGGGGGCTGGAAACACCATATATTTT

v_call: TRBV2
clone_size: NA
j_call: TRBJ1-1
d_call: NA
cdr3_aa: CASSVGGEAFF
cdr3_nt: TGTGCCAGCAGTGTCGGGGGGGAAGCTTTCTTT

v_call: TRBV6-2/TRBV6-3
clone_size: NA
j_call: TRBJ2-1
d_call: TRBD2
cdr3_aa: CASSLGRANEQFF
cdr3_nt: TGTGCCAGCAGTCTTGGGAGGGCGAATGAGCAGTTCTTC

v_call: TRBV2
clone_size: NA
j_call: TRBJ2-3
d_call: NA
cdr3_aa: CASSEEGVGPPSTDTQYF
cdr3_nt: TGTGCCAGCAGTGAAGAGGGGGTTGGTCCGCCAAGCACAGATACGCAGTATTTT

v_call: TRBV13
clone_size: NA
j_call: TRBJ1-4
d_call: TRBD1
cdr3_aa: CASSGSGQGKEKLFF
cdr3_nt: TGTGCCAGCAGCGGATCGGGACAGGGAAAGGAAAAACTGTTTTTT

v_call: TRBV7-9
clone_size: NA
j_call: TRBJ2-2
d_call: NA
cdr3_aa: CASSQNRPGELFF
cdr3_nt: TGTGCCAGCAGCCAAAACAGGCCCGGGGAGCTGTTTTTT

v_call: TRBV30
clone_size: NA
j_call: TRBJ1-1
d_call: NA
cdr3_aa: CAWRARRRPEAFF
cdr3_nt: TGTGCCTGGAGAGCGCGGCGAAGACCCGAAGCTTTCTTT

v_call: TRBV12-3/TRBV12-4
clone_size: NA
j_call: TRBJ2-1
d_call: TRBD2
cdr3_aa: CASSIAGVEQFF
cdr3_nt: TGTGCCAGCAGTATAGCGGGAGTTGAGCAGTTCTTC

v_call: TRBV12-3/TRBV12-4
clone_size: once
j_call: TRBJ2-5
d_call: NA
cdr3_aa: CASRRQETQYF
cdr3_nt: TGTGCCAGCAGGAGACAAGAGACCCAGTACTTC

v_call: TRBV9
clone_size: NA
j_call: TRBJ1-2
d_call: TRBD1
cdr3_aa: CASSVGVGTGSLPSYGYTF
cdr3_nt: TGTGCCAGCAGCGTAGGAGTTGGGACAGGTTCGCTTCCTTCGTATGGCTACACCTTC

v_call: TRBV6-5
clone_size: NA
j_call: TRBJ2-1
d_call: TRBD1
cdr3_aa: CASETGEYNEQFF
cdr3_nt: TGTGCCAGCGAAACAGGGGAGTACAATGAGCAGTTCTTC

v_call: TRBV11-2
clone_size: NA
j_call: TRBJ1-4
d_call: NA
cdr3_aa: CASSIRVLDEKLFF
cdr3_nt: TGTGCCAGCAGCATCAGGGTATTGGATGAAAAACTGTTTTTT

v_call: TRBV6-2/TRBV6-3
clone_size: NA
j_call: TRBJ1-1
d_call: NA
cdr3_aa: CASSYGLWNTEAFF
cdr3_nt: TGTGCCAGCAGTTACGGACTGTGGAACACTGAAGCTTTCTTT

v_call: TRBV4-1
clone_size: NA
j_call: TRBJ1-1
d_call: TRBD1
cdr3_aa: CASSQATTGGMNTEAFF
cdr3_nt: TGCGCCAGCAGCCAAGCAACGACAGGGGGGATGAACACTGAAGCTTTCTTT

v_call: TRBV10-3
clone_size: NA
j_call: TRBJ1-5
d_call: NA
cdr3_aa: CAISEFEQGRGSNQPQHF
cdr3_nt: TGTGCCATCAGTGAGTTTGAACAGGGAAGGGGTAGCAATCAGCCCCAGCATTTT

v_call: TRBV5-6
clone_size: NA
j_call: TRBJ1-2
d_call: NA
cdr3_aa: CASSSWAPEGDGYTF
cdr3_nt: TGTGCCAGCAGCTCCTGGGCCCCAGAGGGCGATGGCTACACCTTC

v_call: TRBV4-1
clone_size: NA
j_call: TRBJ1-5
d_call: NA
cdr3_aa: CASSQETAYSNQPQHF
cdr3_nt: TGCGCCAGCAGCCAAGAGACAGCTTATAGCAATCAGCCCCAGCATTTT

v_call: TRBV11-3
clone_size: NA
j_call: TRBJ2-3
d_call: TRBD1
cdr3_aa: CASSSGDRGAADTQYF
cdr3_nt: TGTGCCAGCAGCTCAGGAGACAGGGGAGCTGCAGATACGCAGTATTTT

v_call: TRBV18
clone_size: NA
j_call: TRBJ1-2
d_call: TRBD1
cdr3_aa: CASSPGQGNYGYTF
cdr3_nt: TGTGCCAGCTCACCAGGACAGGGGAACTATGGCTACACCTTC

v_call: TRBV3-1/TRBV3-2
clone_size: NA
j_call: TRBJ2-2
d_call: TRBD2
cdr3_aa: CASSQFTTAGEGAGELFF
cdr3_nt: TGTGCCAGCAGTCAATTTACTACAGCGGGGGAGGGTGCCGGGGAGCTGTTTTTT

v_call: TRBV5-6
clone_size: NA
j_call: TRBJ1-1
d_call: TRBD1
cdr3_aa: CASSRERTGGAFF
cdr3_nt: TGTGCCAGCAGCCGGGAACGGACAGGGGGGGCTTTCTTT

v_call: TRBV5-1
clone_size: NA
j_call: TRBJ1-6
d_call: TRBD1
cdr3_aa: CASSSRTGGSPYNSPLHF
cdr3_nt: TGCGCCAGCAGCTCAAGGACAGGGGGCAGCCCCTATAATTCACCCCTCCACTTT

v_call: TRBV30
clone_size: NA
j_call: TRBJ1-6
d_call: NA
cdr3_aa: CAWSVTIGGSPLHF
cdr3_nt: TGTGCCTGGAGTGTAACGATAGGGGGTTCACCCCTCCACTTT

v_call: TRBV5-4
clone_size: NA
j_call: TRBJ1-2
d_call: NA
cdr3_aa: CASSSGTSGYTF
cdr3_nt: TGTGCCAGCAGTTCCGGGACATCTGGCTACACCTTC

v_call: TRBV2
clone_size: once
j_call: TRBJ2-3
d_call: TRBD2
cdr3_aa: CASSPRGLAGYTQYF
cdr3_nt: TGTGCCAGCAGCCCCCGGGGACTAGCGGGTTATACGCAGTATTTT

v_call: TRBV12-5
clone_size: NA
j_call: TRBJ1-4
d_call: TRBD1
cdr3_aa: CASGLVLGQGLEKLFF
cdr3_nt: TGTGCTAGTGGTTTGGTGTTGGGACAGGGTCTTGAAAAACTGTTTTTT

v_call: TRBV25-1
clone_size: NA
j_call: TRBJ1-3
d_call: NA
cdr3_aa: CASRPLGPGNTIYF
cdr3_nt: TGTGCCAGCAGGCCTCTGGGGCCTGGAAACACCATATATTTT

v_call: TRBV7-9
clone_size: NA
j_call: TRBJ2-5
d_call: NA
cdr3_aa: CASSFATVQETQYF
cdr3_nt: TGTGCCAGCAGCTTTGCGACAGTACAAGAGACCCAGTACTTC

v_call: TRBV7-2
clone_size: once
j_call: TRBJ2-5
d_call: NA
cdr3_aa: CASSQGRRSQETQYF
cdr3_nt: TGTGCCAGCAGCCAGGGGAGAAGGTCCCAAGAGACCCAGTACTTC

v_call: TRBV9
clone_size: NA
j_call: TRBJ2-1
d_call: TRBD1
cdr3_aa: CASSVTGGHEQFF
cdr3_nt: TGTGCCAGCAGCGTGACAGGGGGCCATGAGCAGTTCTTC

v_call: TRBV14
clone_size: NA
j_call: TRBJ2-2
d_call: TRBD2
cdr3_aa: CASSPAGGLAGELFF
cdr3_nt: TGTGCCAGCAGCCCGGCGGGGGGACTTGCGGGGGAGCTGTTTTTT

v_call: TRBV11-3
clone_size: NA
j_call: TRBJ1-1
d_call: TRBD1
cdr3_aa: CASSLRGRRITEAFF
cdr3_nt: TGTGCCAGCAGCCTGAGGGGGCGTAGGATCACTGAAGCTTTCTTT

v_call: TRBV3-1/TRBV3-2
clone_size: NA
j_call: TRBJ1-1
d_call: NA
cdr3_aa: CASSQVRGITEAFF
cdr3_nt: TGTGCCAGCAGCCAAGTTCGAGGGATCACTGAAGCTTTCTTT

v_call: TRBV9
clone_size: NA
j_call: TRBJ2-1
d_call: TRBD2
cdr3_aa: CASSVTSGRDNEQFF
cdr3_nt: TGTGCCAGCAGCGTCACTAGCGGGCGGGACAATGAGCAGTTCTTC

v_call: TRBV28
clone_size: NA
j_call: TRBJ1-4
d_call: TRBD1
cdr3_aa: CASSSGTGFEKLFF
cdr3_nt: TGTGCCAGCAGCTCAGGGACAGGGTTTGAAAAACTGTTTTTT

v_call: TRBV24-1
clone_size: NA
j_call: TRBJ2-3
d_call: NA
cdr3_aa: CATSDSGLSGIRDTQYF
cdr3_nt: TGTGCCACCAGTGATTCCGGGTTATCGGGGATTAGAGATACGCAGTATTTT

v_call: TRBV30
clone_size: NA
j_call: TRBJ1-2
d_call: NA
cdr3_aa: CAWFEGYYGYTF
cdr3_nt: TGTGCCTGGTTCGAGGGATACTATGGCTACACCTTC